The 14 T cell receptor beta chains in this list originate from one sample, sequenced in a study of CD8 T cells in Susac syndrome. It was with random hexamers that about 0.45 to 1 ug RNA was reverse transcribed. TCRdb re-analysed the immunoSEQ multiplex PCR reads in MiXCR, keeping a single row per CDR3 protein. The data hold about 120,000 distinct CDR3 sequences, with around nine tenths observed a single time. Sequencing was done on a sample of CD4+ T cells from PBMCs. These receptors originate from a human donor in good health.

The rearrangement links TRBV4-3 to TRBJ2-3; 9 bases line up with TRBD2. With 3 bases clipped from V and 6 bases from J, the junction kept 7 bases outside the gene matches. Germline lookup yields CDR1 LGHNA and CDR2 YSLEER. The CDR3 has 15 amino acids. This CDR3 is CASSHTSGLLDTQYF. CDR3 coding DNA: TGCGCCAGCAGCCACACTAGCGGGCTATTGGATACGCAGTATTTT.

The chain carries TRBV5-1 and TRBJ1-1; 7 bases line up with TRBD1. This CDR3 is built from 14 residues. The V gene end was trimmed by 4 bases and the J gene end by 3 bases; junction bases not matched to a gene: 6. Germline-derived CDR1 and CDR2 are SGHRS and YFSETQ. The CDR3 coding sequence is TGCGCCAGCAGCAGTAGACAGGGCGACACTGAAGCTTTCTTT. Its protein is CASSSRQGDTEAFF.

CDR3 coding DNA: TGCGCCAGCACCGGAGGATCGAACACCGGGGAGCTGTTTTTT. Its protein is CASTGGSNTGELFF. The V gene is TRBV5-1, the J gene TRBJ2-2; tentatively, D is TRBD2 (5 bases). Trimming took 6 bases from V and 0 from J, leaving 9 bases between them. The CDR3 spans 14 residues. Germline values: CDR1 SGHRS, CDR2 YFSETQ.

The CDR3, as DNA: TGTGCTAGTGGTTTAAATGAGGGCACTGAAGCTTTCTTT. It translates to CASGLNEGTEAFF. This chain joins TRBV12-5 and TRBJ1-1, with D uncertain. Germline V gene data show CDR1 as LGHNT and CDR2 as FRNRAP. Between the trimmed V and J ends, which lost 3 bases and 4 bases, there was a span of 9 bases. CDR3 length equals 13 residues.

This rearrangement joins TRBV20-1 to TRBJ2-1; TRBD2 agrees at 7 bases. Germline V CDR1 and CDR2: DFQATT, SNEGSKA (reference sequence). V was pared by 3 bases and J by 9 bases, with 17 bases of the junction left unmatched. The CDR3 sequence is 16 residues long. CDR3 protein: CSARVGGRASLLEQFF. CDR3 bases: TGCAGTGCTAGGGTTGGTGGGAGGGCCTCGCTGCTTGAGCAGTTCTTC.

V and J are TRBV6-2 or TRBV6-3 and TRBJ1-5; D perhaps matches TRBD1 (5 bases). The germline V gene encodes CDR1 MNHEY and CDR2 SVGEGT. V was shortened by 2 bases and J by 4 bases, with 15 bases between the two germline ends. The CDR3 contains 16 residues. CDR3 loop: CASSYPGTAINQPQHF. The CDR3 nucleotides read TGTGCCAGCAGTTACCCCGGGACGGCCATAAATCAGCCCCAGCATTTT.

The chain is built from TRBV2 and TRBJ1-2; 8 bases fit TRBD1. The V gene's germline CDR1 is SNHLY and CDR2 FYNNEI. The CDR3 has 16 residues. After removal of 2 bases from V and 6 bases from J, the junction contained 11 bases not matched to a gene. The CDR3 loop reads CASSETGTGLGDGYTF. CDR3 nucleotide sequence: TGTGCCAGCAGTGAAACCGGGACAGGACTAGGAGATGGCTACACCTTC.

The chain uses TRBV5-1 and TRBJ2-1, with D unclear. Germline CDR1 and CDR2: SGHRS and YFSETQ. The germline V and J ends were trimmed by 5 bases and 4 bases, with 16 bases remaining between them. CDR3 size: 15 residues. The CDR3 sequence: CASRQAIDRYNEQFF. The CDR3, as DNA: TGCGCCAGCAGGCAGGCCATTGACCGGTACAATGAGCAGTTCTTC.

The chain carries TRBV29-1 and TRBJ2-3; D not certain. In germline, CDR1 is SQVTM, CDR2 ANQGSEA. The V end was cut by 7 bases, the J end by 2 bases, with 10 bases between. The CDR3 consists of 12 residues. For the CDR3, the DNA is TGCAGCGGTTTTCGAGTCACAGATACGCAGTATTTT. Translation: CSGFRVTDTQYF.

The chain carries TRBV7-2 and TRBJ2-1; D is perhaps TRBD2 (6 bases). Germline-derived CDR1 and CDR2 are SGHTA and FQGNSA. V gave up 5 bases and J gave up 10 bases, with 9 bases separating them. The CDR3 runs to 11 residues. The CDR3 loop is CASSRDLEQFF. The DNA of the CDR3 is TGTGCCAGCAGCCGGGACTTAGAGCAGTTCTTC.

V and J are TRBV20-1 and TRBJ1-5; D uncertain. The CDR3 consists of 14 residues. V gave up 6 bases and J gave up 0 bases, with 12 bases separating them. CDR1 and CDR2 from the germline V gene are DFQATT and SNEGSKA (reference sequence). CDR3 sequence (DNA): TGCAGTGCCAACGCCGGGTATAGCAATCAGCCCCAGCATTTT. Translated, it gives CSANAGYSNQPQHF.

The chain uses TRBV5-1 and TRBJ1-1, with 9 bases fitting TRBD1. V lost 4 bases, J lost 7 bases, and 20 bases stayed unmatched. Germline V lookup: CDR1 SGHRS, CDR2 YFSETQ. The length of the CDR3 is 18 residues. This CDR3 reads CASSDPAIRTGEVGEAFF. The DNA for the CDR3 is TGCGCCAGCAGCGACCCTGCGATAAGGACAGGGGAAGTCGGTGAAGCTTTCTTT. Together with reference TRBV5-1 and TRBJ1-1, the CDR3 gives the full variable domain: KAGVTQTPRYLIKTRGQQVTLSCSPISGHRSVSWYQQTPGQGLQFLFEYFSETQRNKGNFPGRFSGRQFSNSRSEMNVSTLELGDSALYLCASSDPAIRTGEVGEAFFGQGTRLTVV.

The CDR3 DNA sequence: TGTGCCAGCAGCTTCATAAGGAGGAACACTGAAGCTTTCTTT. It encodes CASSFIRRNTEAFF. V and J are TRBV7-9 and TRBJ1-1; no clear D. Trimming removed 3 bases from V and 1 base from J, with 9 bases in between. The CDR3 sequence is 14 residues long. Germline assignment: CDR1 SEHNR and CDR2 FQNEAQ (reference sequence).

In its sample, this clonotype was seen once. The chain employs TRBV24-1 and TRBJ2-5, with 8 bases that match TRBD2. Germline trimming cut 8 bases from V and 4 bases from J; bases unmatched to any gene: 11. The CDR3 length is 15 residues. CDR1 and CDR2 (germline): KGHDR, SFDVKD. CDR3 bases: TGTGCCACCAACGCGGGAGGACCTCTCCGAGAGACCCAGTACTTC. Its translation: CATNAGGPLRETQYF.